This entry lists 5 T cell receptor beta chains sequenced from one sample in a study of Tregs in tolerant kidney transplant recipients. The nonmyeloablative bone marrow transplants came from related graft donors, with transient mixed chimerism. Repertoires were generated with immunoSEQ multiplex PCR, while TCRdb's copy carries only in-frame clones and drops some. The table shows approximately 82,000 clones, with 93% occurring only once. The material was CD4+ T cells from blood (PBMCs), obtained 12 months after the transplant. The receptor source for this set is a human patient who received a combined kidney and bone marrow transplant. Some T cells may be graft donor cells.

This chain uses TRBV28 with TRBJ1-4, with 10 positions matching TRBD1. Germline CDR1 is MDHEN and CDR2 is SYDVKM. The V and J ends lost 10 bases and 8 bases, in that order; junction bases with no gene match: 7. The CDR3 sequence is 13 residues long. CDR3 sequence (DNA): TGTGCCACCTGGGGACAGGGGCTCGAAAAACTGTTTTTT. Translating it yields CATWGQGLEKLFF.

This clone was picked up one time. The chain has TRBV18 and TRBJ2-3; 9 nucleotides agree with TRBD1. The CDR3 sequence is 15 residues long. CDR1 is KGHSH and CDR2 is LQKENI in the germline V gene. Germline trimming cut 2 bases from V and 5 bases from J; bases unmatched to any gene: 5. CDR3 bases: TGTGCCAGCTCACCAAGGACAGGGGCTTTAGATACGCAGTATTTT. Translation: CASSPRTGALDTQYF.

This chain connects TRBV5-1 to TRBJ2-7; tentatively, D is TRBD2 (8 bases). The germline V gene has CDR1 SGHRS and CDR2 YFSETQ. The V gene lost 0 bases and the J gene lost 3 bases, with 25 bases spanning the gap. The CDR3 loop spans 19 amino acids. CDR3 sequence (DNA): TGCGCCAGCAGCTTGGTTCAAGGGGGCATCGGCGGGGGGTTCTACGAGCAGTACTTC. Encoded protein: CASSLVQGGIGGGFYEQYF.

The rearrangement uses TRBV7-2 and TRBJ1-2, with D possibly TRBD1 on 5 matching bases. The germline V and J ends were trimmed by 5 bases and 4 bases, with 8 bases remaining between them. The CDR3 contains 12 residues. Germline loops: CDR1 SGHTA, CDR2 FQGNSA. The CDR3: CASSPTVYGYTF. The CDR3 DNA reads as TGTGCCAGCAGCCCGACAGTCTATGGCTACACCTTC.

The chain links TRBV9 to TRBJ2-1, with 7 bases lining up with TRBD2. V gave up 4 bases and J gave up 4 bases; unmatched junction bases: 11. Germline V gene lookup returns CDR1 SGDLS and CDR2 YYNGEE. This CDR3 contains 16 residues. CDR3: CASSPRRVSGYNEQFF. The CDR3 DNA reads TGTGCCAGCAGCCCCCGTAGAGTTAGCGGGTACAATGAGCAGTTCTTC.